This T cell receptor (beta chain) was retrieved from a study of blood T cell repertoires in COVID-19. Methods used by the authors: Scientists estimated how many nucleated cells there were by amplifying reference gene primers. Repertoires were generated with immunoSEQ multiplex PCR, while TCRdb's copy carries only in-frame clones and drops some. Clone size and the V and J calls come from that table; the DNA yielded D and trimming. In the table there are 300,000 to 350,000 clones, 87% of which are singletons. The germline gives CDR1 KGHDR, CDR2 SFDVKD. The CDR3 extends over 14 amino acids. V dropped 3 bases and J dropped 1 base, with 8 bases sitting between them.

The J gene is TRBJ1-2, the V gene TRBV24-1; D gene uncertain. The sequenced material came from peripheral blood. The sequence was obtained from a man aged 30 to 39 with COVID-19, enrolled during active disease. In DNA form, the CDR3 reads TGTGCCACCAGTGATCTGACTGGTAACTATGGCTACACCTTC. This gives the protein CATSDLTGNYGYTF.